This T cell receptor beta chain was recorded in a study of shared clonotypes between healthy human individuals. Study conclusions and caveats: Relative to memory subsets, naive subsets generally showed larger estimated richness. It was the few donors that limited the genetic and exposure-history diversity represented.

Assay: immunoSEQ multiplex PCR; the TCRdb copy retains only in-frame clones and omits some. The sample contains around 1.5 million clones, under 99% of which appear only once. The length of the CDR3 is 16 residues. Deletions cut 3 bases from V and 0 bases from J, with 12 bases between. Germline V CDR1 and CDR2: KGHSH, LQKENI. To note about this clone: Its cognate antigen is unknown. Other DNA variants within this sample encode the same CDR3.

The J gene is TRBJ2-1, the V gene TRBV18, with D possibly matching TRBD2 (6 bases). The sequencing input was naive CD4+ T cells sorted from blood. Subset reported: CD45RA+ positively selected. The origin of this receptor is a man younger than 40 in good health. CDR3 sequence: CASSPLGGSSYNEQFF. The CDR3 DNA reads as TGTGCCAGCTCACCCTTAGGAGGGAGCTCCTACAATGAGCAGTTCTTC.